The 32 T cell receptor beta chains reported below all come from one sample, sequenced in a study of OX40 agonist ivuxolimab in advanced cancers. The data were produced by immunoSEQ multiplex PCR, yet TCRdb's version contains in-frame clones alone and is incomplete. The table records about 97,000 clones, approximately 87% of them present only once. The sample in question was CD4+ or CD8+ T cells sorted from blood, obtained in a trial of the OX40 agonist ivuxolimab. The receptors stem from an adult with an advanced solid tumor such as melanoma, head and neck, liver or kidney cancer.

This clone appeared once. The chain is built from TRBV6-5 and TRBJ1-5; D unclear. Trimming pared 7 bases from V and 0 bases from J, leaving 10 bases between. Germline V gene lookup returns CDR1 MNHEY and CDR2 SVGAGI. The CDR3 is 14 residues long. CDR3 in amino acids: CASIHPYSNQPQHF. CDR3 DNA: TGTGCCAGCATCCACCCCTATAGCAATCAGCCCCAGCATTTT.

The chain recombines TRBV19 with TRBJ2-3, with D unresolved. V shed 2 bases and J shed 0 bases, with 9 bases lying between them. The V gene's germline CDR1 is LNHDA and CDR2 SQIVND (reference sequence). The CDR3 totals 15 residues. The CDR3: CASSITGSSTDTQYF. The CDR3 coding sequence is TGTGCCAGTAGTATAACGGGCTCTAGCACAGATACGCAGTATTTT.

This clone was seen only a few times. At one boundary the junction diverges from the germline segment, which might be a read error. This rearrangement joins TRBV14 to TRBJ1-1; D possibly corresponds to TRBD1 (6 bases). The germline CDR1 and CDR2 sequences are SGHDN and FVKESK. The CDR3 length is 20 residues. The CDR3 region has the DNA TGTGCCAGCAGTCAAGAAAGGGGGGACTCGTGGAGGGGAAGGAACACTGAAGCTTTCTTT. As protein: CASSQERGDSWRGRNTEAFF. Full variable domain (missing parts from reference TRBV14 and TRBJ1-1): EAGVTQFPSHSVIEKGQTVTLRCDPISGHDNLYWYRRVMGKEIKFLLHFVKESKQDESGMPNNRFLAERTGGTYSTLKVQPAELEDSGVYFCASSQERGDSWRGRNTEAFFGQGTRLTVV.

The chain combines TRBV5-1 with TRBJ2-6; perhaps TRBD1 as D (6 bases). CDR1 and CDR2 from the germline V gene are SGHRS and YFSETQ. The CDR3 length is 17 residues. Between the trimmed V and J ends, which lost 7 bases and 0 bases, there was a span of 17 bases. CDR3 sequence: CASYPGHSSSGANVLTF. The CDR3 DNA reads TGCGCCAGCTATCCGGGACACTCATCCTCTGGGGCCAACGTCCTGACTTTC.

The V gene is TRBV7-8, the J gene TRBJ1-5; TRBD1 agrees at 7 bases. Germline V lookup: CDR1 SGHVS, CDR2 FQNEAQ. V was pared by 6 bases and J by 7 bases, with 6 bases of the junction left unmatched. The CDR3 is made up of 13 amino acids. DNA for the CDR3: TGTGCCAGCAGTGGAAGACAGGGACAGCCCCAGCATTTT. Protein product: CASSGRQGQPQHF.

A word on this clone: Other DNA sequences from this sample encode an identical CDR3 as well. The chain has TRBV6-5 and TRBJ1-6; the D is unclear. Germline V gives CDR1 MNHEY, CDR2 SVGAGI. Trimming removed 0 bases from V and 7 bases from J, with 4 bases in between. This CDR3 has 13 amino acids. The CDR3 here is CASSYSGNSPLHF. In DNA form, the CDR3 reads TGTGCCAGCAGTTACTCGGGGAATTCACCCCTCCACTTT.

V usage is TRBV7-9 and J usage is TRBJ1-5; D is unclear. Trimming took 5 bases from V and 7 from J, leaving 9 bases between them. The germline V gene has CDR1 SEHNR and CDR2 FQNEAQ (reference sequence). The CDR3 covers 12 residues. Written as DNA, the CDR3 is TGTGCCAGCAGCACTGGAGGACAGCCCCAGCATTTT. Translating it yields CASSTGGQPQHF.

V is TRBV28 and J is TRBJ1-2; no firm D call. The CDR3 consists of 12 residues. CDR1 MDHEN and CDR2 SYDVKM come from the germline V gene. The ends were cut back, 5 bases at V and 7 bases at J, with 11 bases in the middle. The CDR3 loop is CASSDPMGGYTF. CDR3 coding DNA: TGTGCCAGCAGTGACCCCATGGGTGGCTACACCTTC.

The genes are TRBV30 and TRBJ2-7; no clear D. V was pared by 3 bases and J by 1 base, with 7 bases between. Germline-derived CDR1 and CDR2 are GTSNPN and SVGIG (reference sequence). This CDR3 is 12 amino acids long. CDR3 loop: CAWSPMSYEQYF. DNA of the CDR3: TGTGCCTGGAGCCCCATGTCCTACGAGCAGTACTTC.

The chain combines TRBV6-1 with TRBJ1-2; 8 nucleotides line up with TRBD1. This CDR3 spans 14 amino acids. Germline V lookup: CDR1 MNHNS, CDR2 SASEGT. J was trimmed by 4 bases and V by 5 bases; bases with no gene match: 6. The CDR3 nucleotides are TGTGCCAGCAGTTTCGGACAGGGCCTCTATGGCTACACCTTC. This translates into CASSFGQGLYGYTF.

V and J are TRBV2 and TRBJ2-2; the D is unclear. Germline V gives CDR1 SNHLY, CDR2 FYNNEI. CDR3 length: 13 residues. The germline V and J ends were trimmed by 4 bases and 1 base, with 4 bases remaining between them. The CDR3: CASSGQNTGELFF. The CDR3 DNA reads TGTGCCAGCAGTGGACAGAACACCGGGGAGCTGTTTTTT.

The chain has TRBV7-8 and TRBJ1-3, with 7 bases aligning to TRBD1. The CDR3 has 13 amino acids. Trimming at V came to 5 bases and at J to 6 bases, leaving 4 bases not matched to a gene. Germline CDR1 is SGHVS and CDR2 is FQNEAQ. This chain's CDR3 is CASSTGQKNTIYF. CDR3 DNA sequence: TGTGCCAGCAGCACGGGACAGAAAAACACCATATATTTT. The whole variable domain, filled in from reference TRBV7-8 and TRBJ1-3, reads GAGVSQSPRYKVAKRGQDVALRCDPISGHVSLFWYQQALGQGPEFLTYFQNEAQLDKSGLPSDRFFAERPEGSVSTLKIQRTQQEDSAVYLCASSTGQKNTIYFGEGSWLTVV.

J is TRBJ1-1 and V is TRBV29-1; 11 bases are shared with TRBD1. Germline CDR1 SQVTM, CDR2 ANQGSEA. This CDR3 comprises 14 residues. With V trimmed by 4 bases and J by 4 bases, 5 bases remained unmatched. The CDR3 nucleotides read TGCAGCGTTGGAAGAGGGACAGGGGGCACTGAAGCTTTCTTT. Its translation is CSVGRGTGGTEAFF.

V usage is TRBV9 and J usage is TRBJ1-3; no clear D gene. Trimming stripped 0 bases from V and 2 bases from J, with 6 bases between. Germline V gene lookup returns CDR1 SGDLS and CDR2 YYNGEE. CDR3 length: 14 residues. CDR3 nucleotide sequence: TGTGCCAGCAGCGTAGGGACCCCTGGAAACACCATATATTTT. Its translation: CASSVGTPGNTIYF.

CDR3 DNA: TGTGCCACCAGCGTATACACAGGGAACACTGAAGCTTTCTTT. As protein: CATSVYTGNTEAFF. The rearrangement joins TRBV15 to TRBJ1-1; D may be TRBD1 (5 bases). This CDR3 comprises 14 residues. V gave up 5 bases and J gave up 1 base, with 11 bases separating them. The germline V gene encodes CDR1 LNHNV and CDR2 YYDKDF (reference sequence).

This clone appeared a single time. The chain joins TRBV19 to TRBJ2-1, with 8 positions matching TRBD2. The germline V gene encodes CDR1 LNHDA and CDR2 SQIVND (reference sequence). The J segment lost 7 bases and the V segment lost 4 bases, leaving 12 bases of the junction unmatched. The CDR3 extends over 16 amino acids. CDR3 coding DNA: TGTGCCAGTAGTACCCCCGGGCGAGCGGGGGTGAATGAGCAGTTCTTC. Residues: CASSTPGRAGVNEQFF.

The rearrangement joins TRBV6-1 to TRBJ2-1; no clear D. There are 12 residues in the CDR3. Deletions cut 8 bases from V and 5 bases from J, with 10 bases between. Germline loops: CDR1 MNHNS, CDR2 SASEGT. CDR3 in DNA: TGTGCCAGCTTCAGAGACCACAATGAGCAGTTCTTC. It yields the protein CASFRDHNEQFF.

This clone was seen a single time. The chain links TRBV12-2 to TRBJ2-1; the DNA was not used to check the table's D call, TRBD2. TRBV12-2 is designated a pseudogene. CDR3 size: 15 residues. CDR3 sequence: CASHRSGRIYNEQFF. CDR3 DNA: TGTGCAAGTCACCGAAGCGGGAGGATATACAATGAGCAGTTCTTC.

The chain couples TRBV4-1 to TRBJ2-4; D is undetermined. V gave up 0 bases and J gave up 0 bases, with 9 bases separating them. The germline V gene has CDR1 MGHRA and CDR2 YSYEKL. CDR3 length equals 16 residues. CDR3: CASSQEVALAKNIQYF. CDR3 sequence (DNA): TGCGCCAGCAGCCAAGAGGTGGCCCTAGCCAAAAACATTCAGTACTTC.

The chain combines TRBV29-1 with TRBJ1-1, with 11 bases identical to TRBD1. Germline CDR1 is SQVTM and CDR2 is ANQGSEA. The ends lost 4 bases at V and 4 bases at J; junction bases unmatched: 8. This CDR3 is built from 15 residues. CDR3 sequence: CSVVGQGGVTTEAFF. CDR3 DNA sequence: TGCAGCGTTGTGGGACAGGGGGGTGTGACCACTGAAGCTTTCTTT.

This clone was seen a handful of times. The rearrangement joins TRBV6-1 to TRBJ2-5, with D unresolved. Trimming left V 6 bases short and J 5 bases short, with 7 bases between. Germline V gene data show CDR1 as MNHNS and CDR2 as SASEGT. This CDR3 has 11 residues. The CDR3 loop is CASSPRETQYF. Here the CDR3 DNA reads TGTGCCAGCAGCCCTAGGGAGACCCAGTACTTC.

In DNA, the CDR3 is TGTGCCAGTAGCGAGGGCAGGGGGCGAGCAGATACGCAGTATTTT. Translated: CASSEGRGRADTQYF. This chain links TRBV19 with TRBJ2-3, with 8 nucleotides matching TRBD1. The V gene's germline CDR1 is LNHDA and CDR2 SQIVND (reference sequence). With 6 bases clipped from V and 4 bases from J, the junction kept 9 bases outside the gene matches. CDR3 size: 15 residues.

The chain recombines TRBV5-4 with TRBJ1-1, with TRBD1 matching over 8 bases. Per germline, CDR1 SGHNT and CDR2 YYREEE (reference sequence). Trimming removed 4 bases from V and 5 bases from J; junction bases left unmatched: 7. This CDR3 is 14 amino acids long. CDR3 DNA sequence: TGTGCCAGCAGCCAGGACAGGGTAAGGACTGAAGCTTTCTTT. Amino acid sequence: CASSQDRVRTEAFF.

The chain recombines TRBV9 with TRBJ1-1, with D possibly matching TRBD1 (5 bases). Germline V gene lookup returns CDR1 SGDLS and CDR2 YYNGEE. The V gene lost 3 bases and the J gene lost 0 bases, with 12 bases spanning the gap. The CDR3 has 15 residues. CDR3 sequence: CASSGGRTMNTEAFF. The CDR3 region has the DNA TGTGCCAGCAGCGGGGGACGGACGATGAACACTGAAGCTTTCTTT.

In this sample, this clone turned up once. J is TRBJ2-1 and V is TRBV7-2; 13 bases are a match to TRBD2. This CDR3 has 14 amino acids. V dropped 3 bases and J dropped 8; count of bases not matched to a gene: 1. Germline CDR1 is SGHTA and CDR2 is FQGNSA. This CDR3 is CASSLGLAGYEQFF. In DNA, the CDR3 is TGTGCCAGCAGCTTGGGACTAGCGGGATATGAGCAGTTCTTC.

This chain joins TRBV10-2 and TRBJ1-6, with D maybe TRBD1 (5 bases). The CDR3 is made up of 14 amino acids. CDR1 and CDR2 from the germline V gene are WSHSY and SAAADI. V lost 0 bases to trimming and J lost 7 bases, with 7 bases between them. In nucleotides, the CDR3 is TGCGCCAGCAGTGAGTCGGGACCCAATTCACCCCTCCACTTT. It codes for CASSESGPNSPLHF.

This clone has just a few counts. The CDR3, as DNA: TGTGCCAGCAGTGGACAGGTCCCCTGGGTTTACGAGCAGTACTTC. Translated, it gives CASSGQVPWVYEQYF. The rearrangement uses TRBV6-4 and TRBJ2-7; perhaps TRBD1 as D (6 bases). Germline V gives CDR1 MRHNA, CDR2 SNTAGT. Deletions cut 4 bases from V and 4 bases from J, with 17 bases between. The CDR3 consists of 15 residues.

The chain recombines TRBV6-6 with TRBJ2-5; D uncertain. The germline V gene has CDR1 MNHNY and CDR2 SVGAGI (reference sequence). The germline V and J ends were trimmed by 6 bases and 1 base, with 6 bases remaining between them. CDR3 length equals 12 residues. CDR3 DNA sequence: TGTGCCAGCAGGGCCCCCCAAGAGACCCAGTACTTC. Amino acids: CASRAPQETQYF.

V and J are TRBV7-6 and TRBJ2-6; perhaps D is TRBD1 or TRBD2 (6 bases each). CDR3 size: 15 residues. From germline, CDR1 is SGHVS and CDR2 FNYEAQ. Trimming left V 3 bases short and J 2 bases short, with 8 bases between. The CDR3 loop reads CASSFGGPGANVLTF. In nucleotides, the CDR3 is TGTGCCAGCAGCTTTGGGGGGCCTGGGGCCAACGTCCTGACTTTC.

The V gene is TRBV6-4, the J gene TRBJ2-5, with D possibly TRBD1 on 6 matching bases. V was pared by 3 bases and J by 5 bases, with 10 bases between. Per the germline V gene, CDR1 is MRHNA and CDR2 is SNTAGT. CDR3 length: 13 residues. In DNA form, the CDR3 reads TGTGCCAGCAGTGAGGGGGCTGGCGAGACCCAGTACTTC. Protein sequence: CASSEGAGETQYF.

The V gene is TRBV5-8, the J gene TRBJ2-5, with D unresolved. Germline-derived CDR1 and CDR2 are SGHTS and YDEGEE. There are 12 residues in the CDR3. V was pared by 6 bases and J by 5 bases, with 11 bases between. CDR3 coding DNA: TGTGCCAGCAAAAGTCTCGTGGAGACCCAGTACTTC. Its protein is CASKSLVETQYF.

The chain is built from TRBV13 and TRBJ1-2; the D is unclear. V dropped 7 bases and J dropped 3 bases, with 21 bases sitting between them. The CDR3 loop spans 16 amino acids. Germline values: CDR1 PRHDT, CDR2 FYEKMQ (reference sequence). The CDR3 DNA is TGTGCCAGCACCAAACCCACACCTCCGACCCACTATGGCTACACCTTC. Translation gives CASTKPTPPTHYGYTF.